Here is one T cell receptor beta chain with its context. The antigen it binds to is not known. No base qualities exist here, and no much larger clone lies one base off it. Between the V and J ends, shortened by 5 bases and 1 base respectively, the junction contains 6 bases. Looking up the germline V gene (reference sequence) yields CDR1 LNHDA and CDR2 SQIVND. The CDR3 sequence holds 13 residues, the cysteine and phenylalanine included. Only the CDR3 portion is preserved as DNA: 39 bases, with reading frame beginning at the first base. The data belong to a study of human T cells and chemical hapten exposure (dated by TCRdb to about 2021). Notes on the research overall: For sensitization, 2% DPC in acetone was applied to a roughly 2 cm by roughly 2 cm area of upper inner arm skin. Weekly therapeutic DPC doses were additionally applied to the scalp of patients throughout the approximately 23-week study period. Patch testing on the upper back used Finn chambers containing 0.01% DPC, with scoring done after 6 days according to International Contact Dermatitis Research Group standards. The patient cohort, mostly female, included alopecia areata with under or over 50% scalp involvement, alopecia totalis and alopecia universalis. The libraries were sequenced as a pool, and the TCR yield per sample differed mostly because of small variations in library volumes within the pool. This study followed changes in the peripheral blood TCR repertoire in vivo during primary and secondary sensitization of alopecia patients to the hapten diphenylcyclopropenone (DPC). Blood was sampled from patients pre-sensitization (week 0) and at 2, 6 and about 24 weeks after DPC sensitization. Under 30 alopecia patients gave blood for TCR sequencing at one to four time points (pre-sensitization, 2, 6 and 24 weeks). Summary of the overall study and its limitations: After repeated subsampling, changes were observed in the strength of the expansion versus patch-test correlation and in the threshold at which the correlation became significant. Compared with pre-sensitization or healthy control sets, expanded TCRs formed significantly more large CDR3 similarity clusters, which is consistent with antigen-driven responses. A positive correlation was found between the number of PT1 expanded TCRs and patch test score, with significance reached at thresholds 8, 16 and 32 but not 4. No change with DPC sensitization was found in the number of TCRs above 1 in 1000 frequency, and no evidence of global repertoire structure alterations was found. Because every patient had alopecia, a presumed autoimmune disease, the patients' immune response might differ from that of healthy individuals.

Library preparation used RACE. Sequencing took place on a NextSeq 500. During library preparation, unique molecular identifiers were attached to individual cDNA molecules so that TCRs could be counted quantitatively and reproducibly. Each blood RNA sample was used to sequence both TCR alpha and TCR beta chains. The original methods were these. A median of around 100,000 TCRs per sample was observed, with a range of roughly 20,000 to 700,000. The Decombinator software suite was used to annotate the V, J and CDR3 of the TCR reads. Every sample was subsampled to the same number of TCRs (28,000) for the PS versus PT1 abundance plots. TCRs were defined as expanded if absent before sensitization and observed at least eight times at the 2-week time point. The public reads were reprocessed in TCRdb via fastp at Q25 and MiXCR, keeping in-frame beta chains. CDR3 protein duplicates are merged, each entry listing the most common genes and DNA. The V and J calls and clone size are TCRdb's, not the authors'. The table for this sample lists more than 150,000 distinct CDR3 sequences; about 22% of them were counted only once. The top ten constitute roughly 2.5% of the sample.

What this sample's time point label stands for: patch test 3, about 24 weeks after DPC sensitization. The treatment or condition label on this specimen signifies: therapeutic diphenylcyclopropenone sensitization with weekly scalp DPC. At each patch-test visit, blood was drawn before the patch test was applied. To be eligible, patients had to be aged 18 to 70, diagnosed with alopecia and judged suitable for DPC therapy, while pregnant patients were excluded. Unfractionated whole blood was collected in Tempus Blood RNA tubes, and total RNA was extracted from that blood. The sequence derives from a woman in her thirties or forties with alopecia areata. Some clones in this sample may be carry-over from other donors' samples. This specimen was whole blood, taken in connection with sensitization to the hapten diphenylcyclopropenone (DPC). Recombination connected TRBV19 to TRBJ2-1; the D gene is not confidently resolved. The bases are TGTGCCAGTAGTCGCAGATCCTACAATGAGCAGTTCTTC. Its amino acids are CASSRRSYNEQFF. The CDR3 plus the reference TRBV19 and TRBJ2-1 genes for the other parts give the full variable domain: DGGITQSPKYLFRKEGQNVTLSCEQNLNHDAMYWYRQDPGQGLRLIYYSQIVNDFQKGDIAEGYSVSREKKESFPLTVTSAQKNPTAFYLCASSRRSYNEQFFGPGTRLTVL.